The 3 T cell receptor beta chains in this list originate from one sample, sequenced in a study of cytomegalovirus exposure and HLA in healthy donors. This PCR relied on a set of 60 Vbeta primers and 13 Jbeta primers. The repertoire was sequenced with immunoSEQ multiplex PCR; TCRdb's copy has only in-frame clones and lacks some. The table includes 150,000 to 200,000 clones, roughly 78% detected once. The sample taken for sequencing was PBMCs. The receptors originated from a young woman in good health and CMV-seronegative.

The chain recombines TRBV5-1 with TRBJ1-5; 8 bases match TRBD1. Germline CDR1 is SGHRS and CDR2 is YFSETQ. This CDR3 region has 14 residues. With V trimmed by 0 bases and J by 5 bases, 1 base remained unmatched. In DNA, the CDR3 is TGCGCCAGCAGCTTGGGGGGACAGGATCAGCCCCAGCATTTT. Residues: CASSLGGQDQPQHF.

The chain couples TRBV7-2 to TRBJ2-5; TRBD2 matches 9 bases. The V segment lost 2 bases and the J segment 1 base; nucleotides outside the gene matches: 2. Germline CDR1 reads SGHTA; CDR2 reads FQGNSA. The CDR3 is 15 amino acids. This CDR3 is CASSLRRGGQETQYF. In DNA, the CDR3 is TGTGCCAGCAGCTTAAGGCGGGGGGGCCAAGAGACCCAGTACTTC.

This clone was detected a few times. This sequence joins TRBV6-6 and TRBJ2-1; possible D gene TRBD1, 5 bases. Trimming took off 4 bases at V and 7 bases at J, with 20 bases between the two ends. CDR1 is MNHNY, CDR2 SVGAGI, per germline (reference sequence). The CDR3 totals 16 residues. The CDR3 DNA is TGTGCCAGCAGTTCCCACCTAGGGGCGGTAACGAATGAGCAGTTCTTC. Residues: CASSSHLGAVTNEQFF.